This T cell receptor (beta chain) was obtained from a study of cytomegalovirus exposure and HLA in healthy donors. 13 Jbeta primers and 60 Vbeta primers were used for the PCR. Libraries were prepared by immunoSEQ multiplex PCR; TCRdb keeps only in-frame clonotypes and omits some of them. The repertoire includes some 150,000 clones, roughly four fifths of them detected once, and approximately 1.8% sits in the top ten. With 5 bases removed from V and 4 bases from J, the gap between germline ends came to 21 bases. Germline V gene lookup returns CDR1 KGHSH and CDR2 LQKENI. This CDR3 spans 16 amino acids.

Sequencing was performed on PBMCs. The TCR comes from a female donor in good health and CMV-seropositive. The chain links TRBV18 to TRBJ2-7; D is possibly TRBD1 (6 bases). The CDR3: CASSTQGTQLRYEQYF. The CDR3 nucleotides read TGTGCCAGCTCAACGCAGGGGACCCAACTTAGATACGAGCAGTACTTC.